This T cell receptor (beta chain) was profiled in a study of shared clonotypes between healthy human individuals. Worth noting for this clone: Antigen: not known.

Study-level findings and limits: Depth was large, yet rarefaction showed that sorted-subset sequencing was incomplete. What naive subsets generally showed was a larger estimated richness than memory subsets showed.

This CDR3 region has 13 residues. Trimming took 4 bases from V and 0 from J, leaving 5 bases between them. Method: immunoSEQ multiplex PCR; TCRdb's copy keeps in-frame clones and lacks some. The data show some 2,500,000 clones, under 95% seen once. All of the donors resided in Nashville, Tennessee, and each was a Caucasian adult. J is TRBJ1-5 and V is TRBV5-7; no firm D call. TRBV5-7 is classed as an ORF, of uncertain function. What was sequenced was naive CD4+ T cells from PBMCs. Specified subset: CD45RA+ positively selected. The TCR originated in a man younger than 30 in good health. Some clones in this sample may be carry-over from other donors' samples. DNA of the CDR3: TGTGCCAGCAGCCTTGATAGCAATCAGCCCCAGCATTTT. This gives the protein CASSLDSNQPQHF.